This entry lists 23 T cell receptor beta chains sequenced from one sample in a study of T-cell memory formation after mild COVID-19. TCRdb re-called the 5' RACE reads with MiXCR, one entry per CDR3 protein. The data contain hundreds of thousands of distinct CDR3 sequences, 18% of them singletons. The sequenced sample was PBMCs or a T cell subset sorted from them (not recorded which). All receptors derive from an adult woman who had mild COVID-19 (a few samples of this study predate the infection). Cell type and time point are not known.

The chain's CDR3 is CSARAVAGGRYNEQFF. CDR3 DNA: TGCAGTGCTAGAGCCGTAGCGGGAGGGAGATACAATGAGCAGTTCTTC. The genes are TRBV20-1 and TRBJ2-1; 11 bases are a match to TRBD2. Germline V gives CDR1 DFQATT, CDR2 SNEGSKA (reference sequence). The CDR3 has 16 residues. Trimming at V came to 1 base and at J to 4 bases, leaving 6 bases not matched to a gene.

The V and J genes are TRBV7-2 and TRBJ2-3; 10 bases agree with TRBD2. J lost 6 bases, V lost 3 bases, and 6 bases had no gene match. CDR3 size: 15 residues. CDR1 is SGHTA and CDR2 is FQGNSA in the germline V gene. CDR3 nucleotides: TGTGCCAGCAGCTTCCTCGGGACTAGCGAGGATACGCAGTATTTT. Translation: CASSFLGTSEDTQYF.

The chain employs TRBV20-1 and TRBJ2-7; TRBD2 agrees at 10 bases. The J segment lost 2 bases and the V segment lost 6 bases, leaving 10 bases of the junction unmatched. Germline loops: CDR1 DFQATT, CDR2 SNEGSKA (reference sequence). The CDR3 has 15 residues. CDR3 coding DNA: TGCAGTGCCCAAACCCCTAGCGGGAGCCCCTACGAGCAGTACTTC. Its protein is CSAQTPSGSPYEQYF.

This chain connects TRBV5-6 to TRBJ1-1, with no clear D. The CDR3 has 15 amino acids. Between the trimmed V and J ends, which lost 7 bases and 5 bases, there was a span of 21 bases. CDR1 and CDR2 from the germline V gene are SGHDT and YYEEEE. CDR3 bases: TGTGCCAGCGATTCGTTAGGGTGGACGGGAACTGAAGCTTTCTTT. Residues: CASDSLGWTGTEAFF.

The chain's CDR3 is CASSELGPYGYTF. The CDR3 DNA sequence: TGTGCCAGCAGTGAACTGGGACCCTATGGCTACACCTTC. The chain recombines TRBV2 with TRBJ1-2, with a possible D match to TRBD1 (5 bases). The CDR3 covers 13 residues. The V gene lost 2 bases and the J gene lost 4 bases, with 8 bases spanning the gap. Germline assignment: CDR1 SNHLY and CDR2 FYNNEI.

This clonotype was found many times. The chain joins TRBV5-1 to TRBJ2-2, with a possible D match to TRBD2 (6 bases). Per the germline V gene, CDR1 is SGHRS and CDR2 is YFSETQ. With 0 bases removed from V and 7 bases from J, the gap between germline ends came to 10 bases. The CDR3 totals 14 residues. CDR3 sequence: CASSLGLEGGELFF. The CDR3 DNA is TGCGCCAGCAGCTTGGGACTAGAAGGCGGGGAGCTGTTTTTT. The variable domain in full, completed from reference TRBV5-1 and TRBJ2-2, reads KAGVTQTPRYLIKTRGQQVTLSCSPISGHRSVSWYQQTPGQGLQFLFEYFSETQRNKGNFPGRFSGRQFSNSRSEMNVSTLELGDSALYLCASSLGLEGGELFFGEGSRLTVL.

The J gene is TRBJ1-6, the V gene TRBV3-1; possible D gene TRBD1, 5 bases. With 0 bases removed from V and 7 bases from J, the gap between germline ends came to 10 bases. CDR1 is LGHDT and CDR2 is YNNKEL in the germline V gene (reference sequence). This CDR3 is 15 amino acids long. As DNA, the CDR3 is TGTGCCAGCAGCCAAGAATGGCCAGGGAATTCACCCCTCCACTTT. It yields the protein CASSQEWPGNSPLHF.

This clonotype was seen a few times. This chain joins TRBV7-8 and TRBJ2-5; D unclear. V lost 1 base and J 2 bases, leaving 8 bases between the germline ends. This CDR3 is built from 14 residues. Germline loops: CDR1 SGHVS, CDR2 FQNEAQ. CDR3 region: CASSLVESQETQYF. The CDR3 DNA follows: TGTGCCAGCAGCTTAGTCGAGAGTCAAGAGACCCAGTACTTC.

This clonotype was seen a few times. The chain carries TRBV7-9 and TRBJ2-7; 9 positions agree with TRBD1. This CDR3 spans 15 amino acids. With V trimmed by 4 bases and J by 2 bases, 6 bases remained unmatched. Germline assignment: CDR1 SEHNR and CDR2 FQNEAQ (reference sequence). This CDR3 is CASSSGTGSPYEQYF. DNA of the CDR3: TGTGCCAGCAGCTCGGGGACAGGGAGCCCCTACGAGCAGTACTTC.

This clonotype appeared many times. The chain carries TRBV5-1 and TRBJ2-3; D ambiguous. V was clipped by 0 bases and J by 2 bases, with 13 bases between them. Germline V lookup: CDR1 SGHRS, CDR2 YFSETQ. The CDR3 has 16 residues. The CDR3 is CASSLASRNPTDTQYF. CDR3 nucleotide sequence: TGCGCCAGCAGCTTGGCCTCAAGAAACCCCACAGATACGCAGTATTTT. The complete variable domain, with remaining parts taken from reference TRBV5-1 and TRBJ2-3, reads KAGVTQTPRYLIKTRGQQVTLSCSPISGHRSVSWYQQTPGQGLQFLFEYFSETQRNKGNFPGRFSGRQFSNSRSEMNVSTLELGDSALYLCASSLASRNPTDTQYFGPGTRLTVL.

There are a few counts of this clonotype. The rearrangement joins TRBV12-3 or TRBV12-4 to TRBJ2-3; TRBD2 matches at 8 bases. There are 19 residues in the CDR3. V gave up 3 bases and J gave up 0 bases; unmatched junction bases: 14. The CDR3 is CASSFRGGTSSLSTDTQYF. CDR3 in DNA: TGTGCCAGCAGTTTCCGCGGGGGGACCTCTTCTCTTAGCACAGATACGCAGTATTTT.

The rearrangement links TRBV6-5 to TRBJ1-2; 7 nucleotides agree with TRBD1. V was clipped by 6 bases and J by 3 bases; unmatched bases: 7. Germline CDR1 MNHEY, CDR2 SVGAGI. The CDR3 loop spans 14 amino acids. The CDR3 nucleotides are TGTGCCAGCAGCCCCGACAGGGTAGACTATGGCTACACCTTC. Encoded protein: CASSPDRVDYGYTF.

This chain links TRBV7-6 with TRBJ2-5, with 8 nucleotides matching TRBD2. Trimming removed 5 bases from V and 10 bases from J; junction bases left unmatched: 21. CDR3 size: 17 residues. CDR1 is SGHVS and CDR2 is FNYEAQ in the germline V gene. The CDR3, as DNA: TGTGCCAGCAGCCCCGAGGACATAGCGGGGCCCTCCTACGACCAGTACTTC. Residues: CASSPEDIAGPSYDQYF.

Only a few counts were recorded for this clonotype. The CDR3 nucleotides read TGTGCCAGCAGCCGGAGCGGGGGGACTGAGCAGTTCTTC. Encoded protein: CASSRSGGTEQFF. The rearrangement uses TRBV7-7 and TRBJ2-1; 9 positions agree with TRBD2. Germline CDR1 and CDR2: SSHAT and FNYEAQ (reference sequence). Trimming at V came to 5 bases and at J to 9 bases, leaving 5 bases not matched to a gene. CDR3 length: 13 amino acids.

This clonotype came up many times. V gene TRBV7-2 combines with J gene TRBJ1-5; 7 nucleotides align to TRBD1. V lost 7 bases, J lost 5 bases, and 5 bases stayed unmatched. The CDR3 consists of 13 residues. Germline CDR1 is SGHTA and CDR2 is FQGNSA. The CDR3 DNA follows: TGTGCCAGCACCTTGGGACAGTATCAGCCCCAGCATTTT. Protein: CASTLGQYQPQHF. Full variable domain (rest looked up from reference TRBV7-2 and TRBJ1-5): GAGVSQSPSNKVTEKGKDVELRCDPISGHTALYWYRQSLGQGLEFLIYFQGNSAPDKSGLPSDRFSAERTGGSVSTLTIQRTQQEDSAVYLCASTLGQYQPQHFGDGTRLSIL.

The J gene is TRBJ2-3, the V gene TRBV5-1; 11 bases agree with TRBD2. Looked up from germline, CDR1 is SGHRS and CDR2 is YFSETQ. The CDR3 sequence is 17 residues long. Losses at the gene ends were 1 base for V and 2 bases for J; bases not matched to a gene: 6. Written as DNA, the CDR3 is TGCGCCAGCAGCTTGAGGTCGACTAGCGGGAACACAGATACGCAGTATTTT. Amino acid sequence: CASSLRSTSGNTDTQYF.

This sequence joins TRBV5-1 and TRBJ2-7, with D maybe TRBD1 (5 bases). Trimming cost V 2 bases and J 6 bases, with 12 bases left between them. This CDR3 comprises 13 residues. Germline CDR1 is SGHRS and CDR2 is YFSETQ. The CDR3 bases are TGCGCCAGCAGCTTCGATCAGGGTTCCGAGCAGTACTTC. The encoded protein is CASSFDQGSEQYF.

The sample holds a few counts of this clonotype. The rearrangement joins TRBV11-2 to TRBJ2-1; 8 nucleotides match TRBD2. Per the germline V gene, CDR1 is SGHAT and CDR2 is FQNNGV. The CDR3 length is 14 residues. The V segment lost 5 bases and the J segment 9 bases; nucleotides outside the gene matches: 9. In DNA form, the CDR3 reads TGTGCCAGCAGCCCAGGACTAGCCGCGGGTGAGCAGTTCTTC. This sequence encodes CASSPGLAAGEQFF.

In this sample, this clonotype turned up a few times. J is TRBJ1-1 and V is TRBV2, with D possibly matching TRBD1 (5 bases). CDR3 size: 13 residues. Germline loops: CDR1 SNHLY, CDR2 FYNNEI. V shed 11 bases and J shed 8 bases, with 21 bases lying between them. CDR3 nucleotide sequence: TGTGCCGGGGTCCGGGACGGCCGAGAAGAAGCTTTCTTT. This gives the protein CAGVRDGREEAFF.

Many counts were recorded for this clonotype. V and J are TRBV7-9 and TRBJ2-1, with TRBD1 identical over 10 bases. The length of the CDR3 is 14 residues. Germline CDR1 SEHNR, CDR2 FQNEAQ (reference sequence). The V gene end was trimmed by 3 bases and the J gene end by 7 bases; junction bases not matched to a gene: 3. This chain's CDR3 is CASSFGTGVNEQFF. The CDR3 DNA reads as TGTGCCAGCAGCTTTGGGACAGGGGTTAATGAGCAGTTCTTC.

There are a few counts of this clonotype. The rearrangement links TRBV10-3 to TRBJ2-2; 13 bases are shared with TRBD2. The length of the CDR3 is 16 residues. Per germline, CDR1 ENHRY and CDR2 SYGVKD. Losses at the gene ends were 4 bases for V and 5 bases for J; bases not matched to a gene: 4. The CDR3 is CAISAGTSGITGELFF. In DNA form, the CDR3 reads TGTGCCATCAGTGCTGGGACTAGCGGGATTACCGGGGAGCTGTTTTTT.

The V and J genes are TRBV7-9 and TRBJ2-2; 10 bases match TRBD2. CDR3 length: 20 amino acids. V was clipped by 3 bases and J by 6 bases; unmatched bases: 19. The germline V gene has CDR1 SEHNR and CDR2 FQNEAQ (reference sequence). This CDR3 is CASSFFTGSRAGGPAGELFF. The CDR3 coding sequence is TGTGCCAGCAGCTTCTTTACAGGGAGTCGAGCGGGAGGGCCGGCCGGGGAGCTGTTTTTT.

In its sample, this clonotype was seen many times. This chain joins TRBV12-3 or TRBV12-4 and TRBJ1-1; tentative D call: TRBD1 (6 bases). Trimming removed 1 base from V and 3 bases from J, with 9 bases in between. The CDR3 sequence is 14 residues long. CDR3 coding DNA: TGTGCCAGCAGTTTAGTACAGGGAGACACTGAAGCTTTCTTT. Amino acids: CASSLVQGDTEAFF.